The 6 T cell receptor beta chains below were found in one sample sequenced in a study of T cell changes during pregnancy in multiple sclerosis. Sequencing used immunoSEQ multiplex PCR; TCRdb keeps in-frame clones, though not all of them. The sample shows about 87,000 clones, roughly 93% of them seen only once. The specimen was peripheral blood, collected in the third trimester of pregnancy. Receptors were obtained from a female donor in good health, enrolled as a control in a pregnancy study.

Here the CDR3 reads CASSLREGGFSGYTF. The CDR3 bases are TGTGCCAGCAGCTTGAGGGAGGGGGGATTTAGTGGCTACACCTTC. The V call is TRBV5-4, the J call TRBJ1-2, with D possibly matching TRBD1 (6 bases). V was shortened by 1 base and J by 7 bases, with 17 bases between the two germline ends. This CDR3 has 15 residues. Looked up from germline, CDR1 is SGHNT and CDR2 is YYREEE (reference sequence). Filled out from reference TRBV5-4 and TRBJ1-2, the complete variable domain reads ETGVTQSPTHLIKTRGQQVTLRCSSQSGHNTVSWYQQALGQGPQFIFQYYREEENGRGNFPPRFSGLQFPNYSSELNVNALELDDSALYLCASSLREGGFSGYTFGSGTRLTVV.

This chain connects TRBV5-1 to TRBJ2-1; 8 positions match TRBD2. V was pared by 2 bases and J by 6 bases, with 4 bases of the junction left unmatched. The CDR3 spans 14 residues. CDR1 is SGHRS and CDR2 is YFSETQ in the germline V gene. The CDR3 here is CASSLGLATNEQFF. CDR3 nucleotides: TGCGCCAGCAGCTTAGGACTAGCAACCAATGAGCAGTTCTTC.

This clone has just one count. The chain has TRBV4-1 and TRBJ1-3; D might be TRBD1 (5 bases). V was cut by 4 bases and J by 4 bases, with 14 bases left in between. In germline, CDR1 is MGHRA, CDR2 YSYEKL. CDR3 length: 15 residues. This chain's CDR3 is CASSRYWGEGNTIYF. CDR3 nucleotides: TGCGCCAGCAGCCGATACTGGGGGGAGGGAAACACCATATATTTT.

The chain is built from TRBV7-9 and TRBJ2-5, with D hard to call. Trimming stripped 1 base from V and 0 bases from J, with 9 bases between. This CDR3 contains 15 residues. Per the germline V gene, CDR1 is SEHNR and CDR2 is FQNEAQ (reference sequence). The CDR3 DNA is TGTGCCAGCAGCTTAGTCTGGAGTAACCAAGAGACCCAGTACTTC. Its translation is CASSLVWSNQETQYF.

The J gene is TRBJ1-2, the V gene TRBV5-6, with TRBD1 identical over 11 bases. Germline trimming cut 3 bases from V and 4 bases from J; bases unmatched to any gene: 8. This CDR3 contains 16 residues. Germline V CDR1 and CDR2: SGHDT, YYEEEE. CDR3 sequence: CASSWIPGQGGYGYTF. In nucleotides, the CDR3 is TGTGCCAGCAGCTGGATCCCGGGACAGGGGGGCTATGGCTACACCTTC.

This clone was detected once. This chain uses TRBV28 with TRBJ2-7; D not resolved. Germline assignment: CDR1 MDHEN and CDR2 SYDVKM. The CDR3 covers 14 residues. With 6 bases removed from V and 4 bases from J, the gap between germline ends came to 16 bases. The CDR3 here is CASSSSMSLYEQYF. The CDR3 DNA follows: TGTGCCAGCAGCTCTTCTATGAGCCTATACGAGCAGTACTTC.